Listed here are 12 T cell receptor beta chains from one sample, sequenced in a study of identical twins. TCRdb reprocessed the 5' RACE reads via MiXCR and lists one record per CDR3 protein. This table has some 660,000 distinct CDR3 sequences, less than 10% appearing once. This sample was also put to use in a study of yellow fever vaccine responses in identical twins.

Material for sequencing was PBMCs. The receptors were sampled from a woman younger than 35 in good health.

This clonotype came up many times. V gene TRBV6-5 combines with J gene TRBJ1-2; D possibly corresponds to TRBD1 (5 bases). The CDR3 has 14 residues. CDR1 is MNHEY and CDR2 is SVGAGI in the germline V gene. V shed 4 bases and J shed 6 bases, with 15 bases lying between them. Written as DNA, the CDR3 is TGTGCCAGCAGTTCCACGCAGGGTTACGATGGCTACACCTTC. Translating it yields CASSSTQGYDGYTF.

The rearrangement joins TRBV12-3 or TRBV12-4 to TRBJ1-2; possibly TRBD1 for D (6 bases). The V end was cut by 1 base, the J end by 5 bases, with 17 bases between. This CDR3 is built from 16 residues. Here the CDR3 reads CASSLGQGPSGYGYTF. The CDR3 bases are TGTGCCAGCAGTTTAGGGCAGGGGCCATCAGGGTATGGCTACACCTTC.

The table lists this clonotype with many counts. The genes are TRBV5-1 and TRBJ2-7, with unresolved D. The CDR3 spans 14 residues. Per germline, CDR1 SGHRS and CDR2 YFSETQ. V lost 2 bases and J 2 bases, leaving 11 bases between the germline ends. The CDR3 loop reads CASSFSNPTYEQYF. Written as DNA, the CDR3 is TGCGCCAGCAGCTTCTCTAACCCCACCTACGAGCAGTACTTC.

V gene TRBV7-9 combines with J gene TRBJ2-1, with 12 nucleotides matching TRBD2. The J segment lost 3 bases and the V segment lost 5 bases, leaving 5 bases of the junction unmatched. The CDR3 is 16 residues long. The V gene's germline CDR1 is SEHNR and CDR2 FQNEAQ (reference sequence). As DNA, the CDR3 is TGTGCCAGCAGCCCTACTAGCGGGAGGCACTACAATGAGCAGTTCTTC. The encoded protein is CASSPTSGRHYNEQFF.

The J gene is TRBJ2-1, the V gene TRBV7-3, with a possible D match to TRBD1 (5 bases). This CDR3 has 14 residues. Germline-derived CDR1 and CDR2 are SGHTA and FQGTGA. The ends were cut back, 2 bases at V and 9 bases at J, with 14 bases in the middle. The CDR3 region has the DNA TGTGCCAGCAGCTTAGGTCGGCAGGGCGGTGAGCAGTTCTTC. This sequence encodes CASSLGRQGGEQFF.

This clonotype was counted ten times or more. DNA of the CDR3: TGCGCCAGCAGCCAAGATCCTAGCCCCAACGAGCAGTACTTC. It is translated as CASSQDPSPNEQYF. The genes are TRBV4-1 and TRBJ2-7; weak D call: TRBD2 (5 bases). CDR1 and CDR2 from the germline V gene are MGHRA and YSYEKL. CDR3 length equals 14 residues. Trimming took 0 bases from V and 5 from J, leaving 11 bases between them.

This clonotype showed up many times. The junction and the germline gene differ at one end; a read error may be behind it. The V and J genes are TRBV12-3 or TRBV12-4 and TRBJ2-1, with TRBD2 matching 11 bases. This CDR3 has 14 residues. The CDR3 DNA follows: TGTGCCAGCAGATTAGCGGGGGGGCCGAGCGAGCAGTTCTTC. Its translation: CASRLAGGPSEQFF.

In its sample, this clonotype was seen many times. CDR3 in DNA: TGTGCCAGCAGCTTAGAGGCCTCCACCGGGGAGCTGTTTTTT. Amino acids: CASSLEASTGELFF. This chain uses TRBV7-2 with TRBJ2-2; D not certain. The CDR3 covers 14 residues. Deletions cut 1 base from V and 4 bases from J, with 7 bases between. Germline CDR1 and CDR2: SGHTA and FQGNSA.

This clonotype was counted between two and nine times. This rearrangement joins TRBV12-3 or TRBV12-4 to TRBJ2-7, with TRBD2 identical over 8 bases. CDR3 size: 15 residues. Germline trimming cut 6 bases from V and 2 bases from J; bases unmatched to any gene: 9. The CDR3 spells CASSPYSGAAYEQYF. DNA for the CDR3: TGTGCCAGCAGCCCATATAGCGGGGCCGCCTACGAGCAGTACTTC.

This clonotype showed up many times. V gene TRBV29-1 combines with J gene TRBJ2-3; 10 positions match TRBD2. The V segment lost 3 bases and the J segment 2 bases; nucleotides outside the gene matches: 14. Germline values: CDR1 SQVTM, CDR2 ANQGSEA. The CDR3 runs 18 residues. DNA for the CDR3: TGCAGCGTTGACGGGTTGGGTTTACTAGCGGGACCCACAGATACGCAGTATTTT. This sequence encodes CSVDGLGLLAGPTDTQYF.

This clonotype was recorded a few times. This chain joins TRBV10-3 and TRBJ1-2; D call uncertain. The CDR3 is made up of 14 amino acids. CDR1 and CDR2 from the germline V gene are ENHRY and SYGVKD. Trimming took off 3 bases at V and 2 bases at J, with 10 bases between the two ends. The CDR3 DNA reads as TGTGCCATCAGTGATAGGGATACCAACTATGGCTACACCTTC. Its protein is CAISDRDTNYGYTF.

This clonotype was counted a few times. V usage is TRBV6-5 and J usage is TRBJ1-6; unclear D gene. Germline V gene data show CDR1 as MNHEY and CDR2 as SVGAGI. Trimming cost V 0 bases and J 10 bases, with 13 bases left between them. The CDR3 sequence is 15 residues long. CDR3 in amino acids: CASSYSAWAESPLHF. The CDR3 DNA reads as TGTGCCAGCAGTTACTCAGCCTGGGCAGAATCACCCCTCCACTTT.